This TCR beta chain was identified in a study of immune evolution from preneoplasia to lung adenocarcinoma. Turning to this clone: The target antigen is unknown.

Sequencing was performed with immunoSEQ multiplex PCR; in TCRdb, only in-frame clones are kept and a portion is missing. Of around 1,000 clones in the sample, 82% were seen once. Study observations and caveats: Later-stage lesions appeared to have more T cells, more diversity, less clonality. Top clone share appeared to fall from AAH through AIS, MIA, adenocarcinoma.

Histologic diagnosis was independently verified by two lung pathologists. Premalignant or tumor cells were enriched by macro-dissection after pathologic assessment. Sequencing input: FFPE atypical adenomatous hyperplasia tissue from the lung. The sample's subset: atypical adenomatous hyperplasia (AAH), lung preneoplasia. This TCR came from a person aged 70 to 85 with lung adenocarcinoma.

CDR3 in DNA: TGCGCCAGCAGCTTGTTTAGCGGGAACACCGGGGAGCTGTTTTTT. Translating gives CASSLFSGNTGELFF. The genes are TRBV5-1 and TRBJ2-2; TRBD2 is a possible D gene (6 bases). The V gene lost 1 base and the J gene lost 1 base, with 8 bases spanning the gap. The CDR3 extends over 15 amino acids. From germline, CDR1 is SGHRS and CDR2 YFSETQ.